Below, 16 T cell receptor beta chains from the same sample are listed, as sequenced in a study of CD8 T cells in ankylosing spondylitis. Study-wide points: Characteristic, it appeared, of ankylosing spondylitis blood was a TCR beta motif of eight highly homologous variants.

TCRdb called the 5' RACE reads again in MiXCR, with one record for every CDR3 protein. The sample has about 540,000 distinct CDR3 sequences; about 12% are singletons. The antigens of these receptors remain unknown. The specimen sequenced was blood, either unsorted or a sorted T cell fraction (not recorded which). The receptors originated from a male donor with ankylosing spondylitis.

This clonotype was observed many times. This rearrangement joins TRBV7-2 to TRBJ2-7, with 11 bases lining up with TRBD1. This CDR3 is 15 amino acids long. Trimming removed 1 base from V and 4 bases from J; junction bases left unmatched: 3. Looked up from germline, CDR1 is SGHTA and CDR2 is FQGNSA. The CDR3 sequence is CASSLVGTGGYEQYF. In nucleotides, the CDR3 is TGTGCCAGCAGCTTAGTAGGGACAGGGGGGTACGAGCAGTACTTC. The full variable domain, its missing parts supplied by reference TRBV7-2 and TRBJ2-7, is GAGVSQSPSNKVTEKGKDVELRCDPISGHTALYWYRQSLGQGLEFLIYFQGNSAPDKSGLPSDRFSAERTGGSVSTLTIQRTQQEDSAVYLCASSLVGTGGYEQYFGPGTRLTVT.

The sample holds many counts of this clonotype. The chain couples TRBV5-6 to TRBJ2-7; 7 bases match TRBD2. The CDR3 runs 15 residues. Looked up from germline, CDR1 is SGHDT and CDR2 is YYEEEE. With V trimmed by 1 base and J by 5 bases, 9 bases remained unmatched. CDR3 sequence: CASSLRAGEENEQYF. CDR3 sequence (DNA): TGTGCCAGCAGCTTGCGGGCGGGAGAGGAGAACGAGCAGTACTTC.

V is TRBV5-1 and J is TRBJ1-5; D may be TRBD1 (6 bases). Trimming removed 4 bases from V and 1 base from J, with 9 bases in between. CDR1 is SGHRS, CDR2 YFSETQ, per germline. The CDR3 consists of 14 residues. CDR3 DNA: TGCGCCAGCAGCGCTGGACAGAGCAATCAGCCCCAGCATTTT. Its protein is CASSAGQSNQPQHF.

This clonotype was counted many times. The V and J genes are TRBV11-2 and TRBJ2-2; no clear D gene. Germline CDR1 and CDR2: SGHAT and FQNNGV. V lost 11 bases and J lost 9, with 10 bases in between. CDR3 length equals 10 residues. CDR3 sequence reads: CAVGRWELFF. The CDR3 DNA is TGTGCCGTCGGCCGATGGGAGCTGTTTTTT.

This clonotype was recorded at least ten times. The chain combines TRBV20-1 with TRBJ1-1; D ambiguous. Germline CDR1 DFQATT, CDR2 SNEGSKA (reference sequence). This CDR3 has 12 amino acids. V lost 5 bases and J lost 0, with 7 bases in between. CDR3 in DNA: TGCAGTGCTCAAGTTATGAACACTGAAGCTTTCTTT. Protein: CSAQVMNTEAFF.

There are a few counts of this clonotype. This sequence joins TRBV18 and TRBJ2-1, with D tentatively TRBD2 (7 bases). Trimming removed 6 bases at V and 6 bases at J, with 21 bases between. Germline loops: CDR1 KGHSH, CDR2 LQKENI. The CDR3 covers 16 residues. The CDR3 is CASSQGGGAILNEQFF. CDR3 bases: TGTGCCAGCTCCCAAGGAGGGGGGGCAATTCTCAATGAGCAGTTCTTC.

This clonotype was recorded at least ten times. The chain links TRBV5-1 to TRBJ2-2; 10 positions agree with TRBD2. The CDR3 covers 17 residues. V lost 0 bases and J lost 2; bases outside the gene matches: 4. Germline assignment: CDR1 SGHRS and CDR2 YFSETQ. This CDR3 reads CASSLGASGRNTGELFF. CDR3 DNA: TGCGCCAGCAGCTTGGGGGCTAGCGGGAGAAACACCGGGGAGCTGTTTTTT.

The gene calls are TRBV4-2 and TRBJ2-1; D is possibly TRBD1 or TRBD2 (5 bases each). Germline values: CDR1 LGHNA, CDR2 YNFKEQ. The CDR3 length is 15 residues. V was shortened by 4 bases and J by 5 bases, with 15 bases between the two germline ends. The CDR3 bases are TGTGCCAGCAGCCCATTCCGGGACGGAGACAATGAGCAGTTCTTC. Protein sequence: CASSPFRDGDNEQFF.

This clonotype was seen a handful of times. The CDR3 DNA reads TGTGCCAGCAGCCTGGCGAGAAGGGGGCGAACTGAAGCTTTCTTT. It encodes CASSLARRGRTEAFF. This chain joins TRBV5-6 and TRBJ1-1, with 7 bases fitting TRBD1. Trimming cost V 4 bases and J 5 bases; bases outside gene matches: 11. The germline gives CDR1 SGHDT, CDR2 YYEEEE. This CDR3 comprises 15 residues. The complete variable domain, with remaining parts taken from reference TRBV5-6 and TRBJ1-1, reads DAGVTQSPTHLIKTRGQQVTLRCSPKSGHDTVSWYQQALGQGPQFIFQYYEEEERQRGNFPDRFSGHQFPNYSSELNVNALLLGDSALYLCASSLARRGRTEAFFGQGTRLTVV.

This clonotype was found a few times. The V and J genes are TRBV19 and TRBJ1-1; 9 positions match TRBD1. Trimming at V came to 5 bases and at J to 1 base, leaving 5 bases not matched to a gene. The CDR3 sequence is 15 residues long. The germline CDR1 and CDR2 sequences are LNHDA and SQIVND (reference sequence). CDR3 loop: CASSSRTGANTEAFF. DNA for the CDR3: TGTGCCAGTAGTTCGAGGACAGGGGCGAACACTGAAGCTTTCTTT.

J is TRBJ2-1 and V is TRBV4-2; 9 nucleotides agree with TRBD2. Per the germline V gene, CDR1 is LGHNA and CDR2 is YNFKEQ. The CDR3 spans 14 residues. V lost 4 bases and J lost 9; bases outside the gene matches: 7. CDR3 in amino acids: CASSLASGNAEQFF. As DNA, the CDR3 is TGTGCCAGCAGCCTAGCTAGCGGGAACGCTGAGCAGTTCTTC.

The V gene is TRBV19, the J gene TRBJ2-1; TRBD1 aligns across 9 bases. The CDR3 contains 13 residues. V lost 6 bases, J lost 9 bases, and 6 bases stayed unmatched. The germline V gene has CDR1 LNHDA and CDR2 SQIVND (reference sequence). CDR3 DNA: TGTGCCAGTAGGAATGACAGGGGGAGTGAGCAGTTCTTC. Translated: CASRNDRGSEQFF.

In this sample, this clonotype turned up many times. V gene TRBV24-1 combines with J gene TRBJ1-2; 7 bases align to TRBD1. The germline V gene has CDR1 KGHDR and CDR2 SFDVKD. V dropped 5 bases and J dropped 4; count of bases not matched to a gene: 15. The CDR3 runs 17 residues. The CDR3 spells CATSGVAPATGLYGYTF. The CDR3 region has the DNA TGTGCCACCAGTGGCGTTGCCCCGGCGACAGGGCTCTATGGCTACACCTTC.

The rearrangement links TRBV7-2 to TRBJ2-3; 11 bases fit TRBD2. V shed 5 bases, J shed 5 bases, and the junction held 9 bases outside the gene matches. CDR3 length: 16 amino acids. Germline assignment: CDR1 SGHTA and CDR2 FQGNSA. CDR3 DNA: TGTGCCAGCAGCCAATTACTAGCGGGAGCGGGAGATACGCAGTATTTT. Amino acids: CASSQLLAGAGDTQYF. Filled out from reference TRBV7-2 and TRBJ2-3, the complete variable domain reads GAGVSQSPSNKVTEKGKDVELRCDPISGHTALYWYRQSLGQGLEFLIYFQGNSAPDKSGLPSDRFSAERTGGSVSTLTIQRTQQEDSAVYLCASSQLLAGAGDTQYFGPGTRLTVL.

This clonotype was recorded a few times. The chain links TRBV10-3 to TRBJ2-7; 10 nucleotides match TRBD2. The CDR3 extends over 15 amino acids. J lost 7 bases, V lost 10 bases, and 16 bases had no gene match. The germline CDR1 and CDR2 sequences are ENHRY and SYGVKD. The CDR3 here is CATTTSGEPRGEQYF. The CDR3 DNA is TGTGCCACCACTACTAGCGGGGAGCCCCGCGGGGAGCAGTACTTC.

The DNA for the CDR3 is TGCAGTGCCCCCCTAGGGGGCGGGAGATCAGATACGCAGTATTTT. As protein: CSAPLGGGRSDTQYF. This sequence joins TRBV20-1 and TRBJ2-3; D may be TRBD1 or TRBD2 (7 bases each). The CDR3 loop spans 15 amino acids. V gave up 6 bases and J gave up 4 bases, with 20 bases separating them. Germline V gene data show CDR1 as DFQATT and CDR2 as SNEGSKA (reference sequence).